A selection of T cell receptor beta chains follows, all from one sample in a study of blood T cells in healthy people across ages. In TCRdb, the 5' RACE reads were re-called with MiXCR into one record per CDR3 protein. The repertoire has fewer than 2,000,000 distinct CDR3 sequences, roughly 43% of them found once; the top ten carry roughly 23%. Source material: blood. These TCRs come from a human donor in good health. CDR3s include the opening cysteine and the closing phenylalanine or tryptophan. The order of the fields is clone size, D gene, V gene, J gene, CDR3 protein, CDR3 DNA. The D gene is left open where the match is weak. Where a row states a size, it is once, few, many or the class of an expanded clone; other rows omit it.

NA,TRBD1,TRBV7-9,TRBJ2-2,CASRPPGQGNTGELFF,TGTGCCAGCAGACCCCCGGGACAGGGAAACACCGGGGAGCTGTTTTTT
NA,NA,TRBV6-5,TRBJ2-1,CASSPSAYNVQFF,TGTGCCAGCAGCCCATCGGCCTACAATGTGCAGTTCTTC
NA,TRBD1,TRBV11-2,TRBJ2-3,CASSWGDRGGDTQYF,TGTGCCAGCAGCTGGGGGGACAGGGGTGGAGATACGCAGTATTTT
NA,NA,TRBV2,TRBJ2-7,CASSGADKTSSGYEQYF,TGTGCCAGCAGTGGGGCGGATAAGACCAGCTCGGGCTACGAGCAGTACTTC
NA,NA,TRBV7-2,TRBJ1-5,CASSLWVGQCNQPQHF,TGTGCCAGCAGCTTATGGGTCGGCCAGTGCAATCAGCCCCAGCATTTT
few,TRBD2,TRBV10-3,TRBJ2-5,CAISESTSGEETQYF,TGTGCCATCAGTGAGTCGACTAGCGGGGAAGAGACCCAGTACTTC
NA,TRBD1,TRBV20-1,TRBJ1-5,CSARAGTESNQPQHF,TGCAGTGCTAGGGCCGGGACAGAGAGCAATCAGCCCCAGCATTTT
NA,TRBD2,TRBV11-3,TRBJ2-1,CASSPDPTSGNEQFF,TGTGCCAGCAGCCCCGACCCGACTAGCGGCAATGAGCAGTTCTTC
NA,NA,TRBV7-9,TRBJ2-1,CASSYSGGLTGNEQFF,TGTGCCAGCAGCTATTCTGGGGGTTTGACTGGCAATGAGCAGTTCTTC
NA,NA,TRBV2,TRBJ1-1,CASSENSGEAFF,TGTGCCAGCAGTGAGAACAGCGGTGAAGCTTTCTTT
NA,NA,TRBV20-1,TRBJ2-1,CSARDPQGGYEQFF,TGCAGTGCTAGAGATCCCCAGGGTGGCTATGAGCAGTTCTTC
NA,NA,TRBV24-1,TRBJ2-7,CATSDLKGEQYF,TGTGCCACCAGTGATTTGAAGGGCGAGCAGTACTTC
few,TRBD1,TRBV6-1,TRBJ2-7,CASSAPGQGHSYEQYF,TGTGCCAGCAGTGCCCCCGGACAGGGCCATTCTTACGAGCAGTACTTC
NA,NA,TRBV2,TRBJ2-5,CASSGQRWETQYF,TGTGCCAGCAGTGGTCAAAGATGGGAGACCCAGTACTTC
few,NA,TRBV5-1,TRBJ1-2,CASSLIGREEGGYTF,TGCGCCAGCAGCTTGATTGGCAGGGAAGAGGGTGGCTACACCTTC
NA,NA,TRBV7-2,TRBJ2-7,CASRTTVEAGSSYEQYF,TGTGCCAGCAGAACCACCGTAGAGGCAGGAAGCTCCTACGAGCAGTACTTC
few,NA,TRBV5-1,TRBJ2-7,CASSREGSGVHEQYF,TGCGCCAGCAGCCGAGAAGGCTCTGGAGTCCACGAGCAGTACTTC
NA,TRBD2,TRBV27,TRBJ2-5,CATRLAGATSEETQYF,TGTGCCACCAGACTAGCGGGGGCCACGTCAGAGGAGACCCAGTACTTC
NA,NA,TRBV14,TRBJ2-5,CASSRARAQETQYF,TGTGCCAGCAGCCGGGCCAGGGCCCAAGAGACCCAGTACTTC
NA,NA,TRBV12-3/TRBV12-4,TRBJ2-2,CASQDTNTGELFF,TGTGCCAGCCAGGACACGAACACCGGGGAGCTGTTTTTT
few,NA,TRBV4-1,TRBJ1-2,CASSQQPTRQDYGYTF,TGCGCCAGCAGCCAACAACCGACGCGACAGGACTATGGCTACACCTTC
NA,NA,TRBV5-1,TRBJ2-7,CASSLGGSHYEQYF,TGCGCCAGCAGCTTGGGGGGCTCCCACTACGAGCAGTACTTC
NA,TRBD1,TRBV12-3/TRBV12-4,TRBJ1-1,CASSLAGQGPTEAFF,TGTGCCAGCAGTTTAGCGGGACAGGGACCCACTGAAGCTTTCTTT
few,TRBD1,TRBV29-1,TRBJ2-5,CSVKTGVGETQYF,TGCAGCGTTAAGACAGGGGTGGGAGAGACCCAGTACTTC
many,NA,TRBV3-1,TRBJ2-5,CASSPPGTPETQYF,TGTGCCAGCAGCCCCCCCGGGACACCAGAGACCCAGTACTTC
many,NA,TRBV28,TRBJ2-7,CASRRDRSNEQYF,TGTGCCAGCAGGCGGGACAGATCAAACGAGCAGTACTTC
NA,TRBD1,TRBV2,TRBJ1-4,CAGQDRGDEKLFF,TGTGCCGGTCAAGACAGGGGGGATGAAAAACTGTTTTTT
NA,TRBD1,TRBV11-2,TRBJ1-2,CAGSLSGRGHGYTF,TGTGCCGGCAGCTTAAGCGGCAGGGGGCACGGCTACACCTTC